The 9 T cell receptor beta chains below were found in one sample sequenced in a study of siplizumab effects on memory and regulatory T cells. Data came from immunoSEQ multiplex PCR; TCRdb stores just in-frame clones and leaves some out. The data hold about 50,000 clones, with 95% to 98% observed a single time. Sequences were obtained from naive CD8+ T cells sorted from blood. The receptors were sampled from a human donor in good health.

In nucleotides, the CDR3 is TGCGCCAGCAGCCAAGCGCGTCTTTGGGAGCAGTACTTC. It is translated as CASSQARLWEQYF. This rearrangement joins TRBV4-1 to TRBJ2-7; D is undetermined. CDR3 length equals 13 residues. V shed 1 base and J shed 7 bases, with 11 bases lying between them. Per germline, CDR1 MGHRA and CDR2 YSYEKL.

The count of this clone is one. V is TRBV5-6 and J is TRBJ2-5, with 9 bases matching TRBD2. V was clipped by 2 bases and J by 4 bases; unmatched bases: 9. This CDR3 spans 16 amino acids. The V gene's germline CDR1 is SGHDT and CDR2 YYEEEE. In DNA, the CDR3 is TGTGCCAGCAGCTTCCCGGGACTAGCAGGGGCAGAGACCCAGTACTTC. Its translation: CASSFPGLAGAETQYF.

On this clone itself: The junction departs from germline at one end; a sequencing error may be responsible. V usage is TRBV7-7 and J usage is TRBJ2-1; D is perhaps TRBD2 (6 bases). CDR1 is SSHAT and CDR2 is FNYEAQ in the germline V gene (reference sequence). The CDR3 has 11 amino acids. DNA of the CDR3: TGTGCTAGCAGCAGCCGGGAGAAGCAGTTCTTC. Protein: CASSSREKQFF.

The chain employs TRBV4-2 and TRBJ2-6, with D hard to call. Trimming pared 0 bases from V and 0 bases from J, leaving 6 bases between. CDR3 size: 16 residues. Germline V gene lookup returns CDR1 LGHNA and CDR2 YNFKEQ. In nucleotides, the CDR3 is TGTGCCAGCAGCCAAGAGGAAGCCTCTGGGGCCAACGTCCTGACTTTC. Translation gives CASSQEEASGANVLTF.

The chain combines TRBV4-3 with TRBJ2-2; no clear D gene. This CDR3 spans 15 amino acids. Germline V gene data show CDR1 as LGHNA and CDR2 as YSLEER. V dropped 1 base and J dropped 1 base, with 7 bases sitting between them. In nucleotides, the CDR3 is TGCGCCAGCAGCCAAGTTACGGAGAACACCGGGGAGCTGTTTTTT. Translation: CASSQVTENTGELFF.

V and J are TRBV27 and TRBJ2-7; 8 positions agree with TRBD2. With 6 bases clipped from V and 6 bases from J, the junction kept 10 bases outside the gene matches. The CDR3 covers 14 residues. CDR1 and CDR2 (germline): MNHEY, SMNVEV (reference sequence). For the CDR3, the DNA is TGTGCCAGCAGACCATCACGACTAGCGCTCGAGCAGTACTTC. As protein: CASRPSRLALEQYF.

The rearrangement links TRBV9 to TRBJ2-5; D not resolved. In germline, CDR1 is SGDLS, CDR2 YYNGEE. The V end lost 2 bases, the J end lost 4 bases, and 9 bases lay between the germline ends. The CDR3 runs to 13 residues. CDR3 nucleotides: TGTGCCAGCAGCGTTCTCCCTCGAGAGACCCAGTACTTC. This gives the protein CASSVLPRETQYF. Supplemented by reference TRBV9 and TRBJ2-5, the full variable domain reads DSGVTQTPKHLITATGQRVTLRCSPRSGDLSVYWYQQSLDQGLQFLIQYYNGEERAKGNILERFSAQQFPDLHSELNLSSLELGDSALYFCASSVLPRETQYFGPGTRLLVL.

The J gene is TRBJ1-3, the V gene TRBV19; D uncertain. The V and J ends lost 6 bases and 0 bases respectively, with 12 bases between them. The CDR3 covers 15 residues. The V gene's germline CDR1 is LNHDA and CDR2 SQIVND (reference sequence). In nucleotides, the CDR3 is TGTGCCAGTAGCGGGGTCGGATTCTCTGGAAACACCATATATTTT. It specifies CASSGVGFSGNTIYF. Looking up the rest from reference TRBV19 and TRBJ1-3 gives the full variable domain: DGGITQSPKYLFRKEGQNVTLSCEQNLNHDAMYWYRQDPGQGLRLIYYSQIVNDFQKGDIAEGYSVSREKKESFPLTVTSAQKNPTAFYLCASSGVGFSGNTIYFGEGSWLTVV.

The V and J genes are TRBV29-1 and TRBJ2-1; TRBD2 matches 8 bases. Trimming took 5 bases from V and 4 from J; bases not matched to a gene: 7. The germline CDR1 and CDR2 sequences are SQVTM and ANQGSEA. The CDR3 totals 14 residues. As DNA, the CDR3 is TGCAGCGTTCCTACTAGCGGAGCTTACAATGAGCAGTTCTTC. Protein product: CSVPTSGAYNEQFF.